This is a list of T cell receptor beta chains from one sample in a study of identical twins. TCRdb re-called the 5' RACE reads with MiXCR, one entry per CDR3 protein. The sample has 200,000 to 250,000 distinct CDR3 sequences; about 7.5% are singletons. Separately, the same data were catalogued under a study of yellow fever vaccine responses in identical twins.

Sequencing was carried out using memory (CD45RO+) T cells sorted from blood. All receptors come from a woman aged 18-30 years in good health. Both conserved end residues are part of each CDR3. A D gene is named only where the DNA matches it firmly. The size entry is marked missing in some rows and otherwise reads once, few, many or a size class.

J: TRBJ2-7; D: TRBD1; V: TRBV20-1; size: -; CDR3: CSATRDSLPYEQYF; DNA: TGCAGTGCTACCCGGGACAGCCTACCCTACGAGCAGTACTTC
J: TRBJ2-1; D: TRBD1; V: TRBV7-8; size: many; CDR3: CASSLDRGIYEQFF; DNA: TGTGCCAGCAGCTTAGACAGGGGGATATATGAGCAGTTCTTC
J: TRBJ2-5; D: -; V: TRBV7-2; size: few; CDR3: CASSPLGGLSETQYF; DNA: TGTGCCAGCAGCCCCCTCGGGGGACTCTCGGAGACCCAGTACTTC
J: TRBJ2-7; D: -; V: TRBV10-3; size: many; CDR3: CAISAPFGADSYEQYF; DNA: TGTGCCATCAGTGCACCGTTCGGGGCCGACTCCTACGAGCAGTACTTC
J: TRBJ1-1; D: -; V: TRBV29-1; size: medium-sized; CDR3: CSVVGGTEAFF; DNA: TGCAGCGTTGTGGGGGGGACCGAAGCTTTCTTT
J: TRBJ2-3; D: TRBD2; V: TRBV11-1; size: -; CDR3: CASTWDYRTDTQYF; DNA: TGTGCCAGCACCTGGGACTACCGCACAGATACGCAGTATTTT
J: TRBJ2-1; D: TRBD2; V: TRBV4-3; size: many; CDR3: CASSPTEGRAHNEQFF; DNA: TGCGCCAGCAGCCCCACCGAGGGGAGGGCCCACAATGAGCAGTTCTTC
J: TRBJ2-3; D: -; V: TRBV3-1; size: many; CDR3: CASSQVVGAADTQYF; DNA: TGTGCCAGCAGCCAAGTTGTAGGGGCGGCAGATACGCAGTATTTT
J: TRBJ2-3; D: TRBD2; V: TRBV20-1; size: -; CDR3: CSARPGLALGTDTQYF; DNA: TGCAGTGCTAGACCGGGACTAGCGCTAGGCACAGATACGCAGTATTTT
J: TRBJ1-1; D: -; V: TRBV7-9; size: -; CDR3: CAGGLGQTMNTEAFF; DNA: TGTGCCGGGGGCCTGGGGCAGACCATGAACACTGAAGCTTTCTTT
J: TRBJ2-4; D: -; V: TRBV6-6; size: few; CDR3: CASQSTGAGYF; DNA: TGTGCCAGCCAGTCCACCGGGGCAGGTTACTTC
J: TRBJ2-3; D: -; V: TRBV20-1; size: -; CDR3: CSASVWGAVDTDTQYF; DNA: TGCAGTGCTAGTGTGTGGGGGGCTGTCGACACAGACACGCAGTATTTT
J: TRBJ2-7; D: TRBD1; V: TRBV20-1; size: many; CDR3: CSAVPGQSSYEQYF; DNA: TGCAGTGCAGTCCCGGGACAGAGCTCCTACGAGCAGTACTTC
J: TRBJ2-7; D: TRBD1; V: TRBV20-1; size: few; CDR3: CSARDTLLKGTGEYEQYF; DNA: TGCAGTGCTAGAGATACACTCCTGAAGGGGACAGGGGAGTACGAGCAGTACTTC
J: TRBJ2-5; D: -; V: TRBV2; size: few; CDR3: CASSEGPRGETQYF; DNA: TGTGCCAGCAGTGAAGGCCCGAGGGGGGAGACCCAGTACTTC
J: TRBJ2-1; D: TRBD2; V: TRBV14; size: few; CDR3: CASSPPGLAYNEQFF; DNA: TGTGCCAGCAGCCCCCCGGGACTAGCGTACAATGAGCAGTTCTTC
J: TRBJ2-1; D: -; V: TRBV20-1; size: few; CDR3: CSVVPGVGSYNEQFF; DNA: TGCAGTGTCGTGCCGGGGGTAGGCTCCTACAATGAGCAGTTCTTC
J: TRBJ2-1; D: -; V: TRBV10-3; size: many; CDR3: CAISEGLGEQFF; DNA: TGTGCCATCAGTGAAGGGCTAGGTGAGCAGTTCTTC
J: TRBJ1-2; D: -; V: TRBV18; size: many; CDR3: CASSSGMNYGYTF; DNA: TGTGCCAGCTCATCGGGCATGAACTATGGCTACACCTTC
J: TRBJ1-4; D: -; V: TRBV7-2; size: many; CDR3: CASSLVTRASLFF; DNA: TGTGCCAGCAGCTTAGTTACACGGGCTAGTTTGTTTTTT
J: TRBJ2-3; D: -; V: TRBV11-2; size: few; CDR3: CASRPMTGRGDTQYF; DNA: TGTGCCAGCAGGCCCATGACAGGTCGAGGGGATACGCAGTATTTT
J: TRBJ2-2; D: -; V: TRBV2; size: -; CDR3: CASSVIGGNTGELFF; DNA: TGTGCCAGCAGTGTCATCGGGGGAAACACCGGGGAGCTGTTTTTT
J: TRBJ1-1; D: -; V: TRBV7-9; size: -; CDR3: CASSLEVGGNTEAFF; DNA: TGTGCCAGCAGCTTAGAAGTTGGGGGGAACACTGAAGCTTTCTTT
J: TRBJ2-1; D: -; V: TRBV5-1; size: few; CDR3: CASSWTPRLGQFF; DNA: TGCGCCAGCAGCTGGACGCCGCGGTTGGGGCAGTTCTTC
J: TRBJ2-7; D: TRBD2; V: TRBV4-2; size: -; CDR3: CASSHAGEGSYEQYF; DNA: TGTGCCAGCAGCCACGCGGGAGAGGGGTCCTACGAGCAGTACTTC
J: TRBJ2-3; D: -; V: TRBV24-1; size: few; CDR3: CATSDLPRSTTQYF; DNA: TGTGCCACCAGTGATTTGCCCCGTTCAACTACGCAGTATTTT
J: TRBJ2-7; D: TRBD2; V: TRBV5-1; size: many; CDR3: CASSLAPAGDLYEQYF; DNA: TGCGCCAGCAGCTTGGCCCCAGCGGGAGACCTTTACGAGCAGTACTTC
J: TRBJ1-3; D: -; V: TRBV6-5; size: many; CDR3: CASSYVSSGNTIYF; DNA: TGTGCCAGCAGTTATGTTTCCTCTGGAAACACCATATATTTT
J: TRBJ2-1; D: -; V: TRBV4-1; size: few; CDR3: CASSQAISEQFF; DNA: TGCGCCAGCAGCCAAGCTATCAGTGAGCAGTTCTTC
J: TRBJ2-1; D: TRBD2; V: TRBV18; size: few; CDR3: CASSLGLNNEQFF; DNA: TGTGCCAGCTCACTGGGACTAAACAATGAGCAGTTCTTC
J: TRBJ2-3; D: TRBD2; V: TRBV10-3; size: -; CDR3: CAIGGDLKGSQYF; DNA: TGTGCCATCGGGGGGGACCTCAAGGGATCGCAGTATTTT
J: TRBJ2-2; D: -; V: TRBV11-2; size: -; CDR3: CASSGSYTGELFF; DNA: TGTGCCAGCAGCGGATCCTACACCGGGGAGCTGTTTTTT
J: TRBJ2-1; D: -; V: TRBV29-1; size: many; CDR3: CSVVEQLGNEQFF; DNA: TGCAGCGTCGTGGAACAGCTCGGCAATGAGCAGTTCTTC
J: TRBJ2-1; D: -; V: TRBV6-2/TRBV6-3; size: -; CDR3: CASSYSAGKSSYNEQFF; DNA: TGTGCCAGCAGTTACTCCGCGGGAAAGAGCTCCTACAATGAGCAGTTCTTC
J: TRBJ2-1; D: TRBD1; V: TRBV4-2; size: many; CDR3: CASSRWGQEANNEQFF; DNA: TGTGCCAGCAGCCGTTGGGGACAGGAAGCGAACAATGAGCAGTTCTTC
J: TRBJ2-5; D: TRBD1; V: TRBV28; size: many; CDR3: CASSLSQGAYRETQYF; DNA: TGTGCCAGCAGTTTATCCCAGGGGGCTTATCGAGAGACCCAGTACTTC
J: TRBJ2-1; D: -; V: TRBV27; size: many; CDR3: CASRGVRGGYNEQFF; DNA: TGTGCCAGCAGGGGGGTCAGGGGCGGCTACAATGAGCAGTTCTTC
J: TRBJ1-5; D: -; V: TRBV7-2; size: many; CDR3: CASSLSHSNQPQHF; DNA: TGTGCCAGCAGCTTAAGTCATAGCAATCAGCCCCAGCATTTT
J: TRBJ2-7; D: -; V: TRBV7-9; size: -; CDR3: CASSLVGRTEDEQYF; DNA: TGTGCCAGCAGCTTAGTGGGGCGGACGGAAGACGAGCAGTACTTC
J: TRBJ2-5; D: TRBD1; V: TRBV7-3; size: -; CDR3: CASSEAGTGEWETQYF; DNA: TGTGCCAGCAGCGAAGCAGGGACAGGGGAGTGGGAGACCCAGTACTTC
J: TRBJ2-7; D: TRBD2; V: TRBV7-2; size: -; CDR3: CASSLVAGDLYDEQYF; DNA: TGTGCCAGCAGCTTAGTGGCGGGAGACCTTTATGACGAGCAGTACTTC
J: TRBJ2-3; D: -; V: TRBV28; size: few; CDR3: CASTPGTHDTQYF; DNA: TGTGCCAGCACCCCCGGGACTCACGATACGCAGTATTTT
J: TRBJ2-2; D: TRBD1; V: TRBV28; size: many; CDR3: CASSLRSGGNTGELFF; DNA: TGTGCCAGCAGTTTAAGGTCAGGGGGCAACACCGGGGAGCTGTTTTTT
J: TRBJ2-3; D: -; V: TRBV15; size: -; CDR3: CATSRDFPPYADTQYF; DNA: TGTGCCACCAGCAGAGATTTCCCCCCTTACGCAGATACGCAGTATTTT
J: TRBJ2-3; D: -; V: TRBV9; size: few; CDR3: CASSSRQGLTDTQYF; DNA: TGTGCCAGCAGCTCGCGTCAGGGGCTCACAGATACGCAGTATTTT
J: TRBJ2-7; D: TRBD2; V: TRBV20-1; size: -; CDR3: CSASRGALAGGYEQYF; DNA: TGCAGTGCTAGTAGGGGCGCTCTCGCGGGGGGTTACGAGCAGTACTTC
J: TRBJ2-3; D: TRBD2; V: TRBV6-5; size: few; CDR3: CASSYSEVIAGPTDTQYF; DNA: TGTGCCAGCAGTTACTCTGAAGTAATAGCGGGGCCCACAGATACGCAGTATTTT
J: TRBJ2-5; D: -; V: TRBV12-3/TRBV12-4; size: many; CDR3: CASSPGLETQYF; DNA: TGTGCCAGCAGTCCGGGACTAGAGACCCAGTACTTC
J: TRBJ1-1; D: -; V: TRBV29-1; size: -; CDR3: CSVPGLIEGRTNTEAFF; DNA: TGCAGCGTTCCGGGACTGATTGAAGGCCGAACGAACACTGAAGCTTTCTTT
J: TRBJ2-1; D: -; V: TRBV5-1; size: many; CDR3: CASSLDGGAFNEQFF; DNA: TGCGCCAGCAGCTTGGATGGCGGGGCGTTCAATGAGCAGTTCTTC
J: TRBJ2-5; D: -; V: TRBV2; size: few; CDR3: CASSEEGQIKETQYF; DNA: TGTGCCAGCAGTGAGGAGGGACAGATAAAAGAGACCCAGTACTTC
J: TRBJ2-1; D: -; V: TRBV20-1; size: few; CDR3: CSARGAGENEQFF; DNA: TGCAGTGCCCGCGGGGCAGGGGAGAATGAGCAGTTCTTC
J: TRBJ1-2; D: -; V: TRBV12-3/TRBV12-4; size: many; CDR3: CASNRGGGGGGYTF; DNA: TGTGCCAGCAATCGTGGAGGCGGTGGTGGTGGCTACACCTTC
J: TRBJ2-3; D: -; V: TRBV5-1; size: -; CDR3: CASSSWTNRAGDTQYF; DNA: TGCGCCAGCAGCTCCTGGACCAACAGGGCGGGGGATACGCAGTATTTT